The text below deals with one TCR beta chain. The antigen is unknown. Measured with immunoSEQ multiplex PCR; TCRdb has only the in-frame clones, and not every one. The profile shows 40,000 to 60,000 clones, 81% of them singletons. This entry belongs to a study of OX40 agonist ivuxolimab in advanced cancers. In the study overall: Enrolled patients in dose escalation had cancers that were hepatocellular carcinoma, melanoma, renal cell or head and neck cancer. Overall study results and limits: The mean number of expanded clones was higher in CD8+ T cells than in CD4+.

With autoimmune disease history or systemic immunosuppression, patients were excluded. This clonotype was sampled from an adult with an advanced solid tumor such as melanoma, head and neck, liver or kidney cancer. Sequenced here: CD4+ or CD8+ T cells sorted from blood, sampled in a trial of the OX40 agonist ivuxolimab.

This CDR3 reads CASSQDGTGTVGELFF. The DNA of the CDR3 is TGCGCCAGCAGCCAAGACGGGACAGGGACCGTCGGGGAGCTGTTTTTT. This chain connects TRBV4-3 to TRBJ2-2, with 9 bases matching TRBD1. The germline CDR1 and CDR2 sequences are LGHNA and YSLEER. The CDR3 extends over 16 amino acids. The V and J ends lost 0 bases and 7 bases, in that order; junction bases with no gene match: 6.